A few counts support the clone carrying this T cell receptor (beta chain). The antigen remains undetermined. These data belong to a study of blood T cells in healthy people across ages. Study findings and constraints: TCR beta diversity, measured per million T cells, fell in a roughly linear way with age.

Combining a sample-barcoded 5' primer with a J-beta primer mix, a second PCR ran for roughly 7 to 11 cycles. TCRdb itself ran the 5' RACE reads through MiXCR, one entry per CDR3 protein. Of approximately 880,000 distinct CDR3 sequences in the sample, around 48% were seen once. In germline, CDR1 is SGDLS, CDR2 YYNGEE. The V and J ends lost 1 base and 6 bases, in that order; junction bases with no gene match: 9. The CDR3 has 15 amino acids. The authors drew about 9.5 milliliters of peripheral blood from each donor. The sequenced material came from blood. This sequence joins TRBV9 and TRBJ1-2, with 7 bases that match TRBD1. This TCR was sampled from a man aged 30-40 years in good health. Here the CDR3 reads CASSVLAQGSDGYTF. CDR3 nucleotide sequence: TGTGCCAGCAGCGTATTAGCACAGGGGAGCGATGGCTACACCTTC.